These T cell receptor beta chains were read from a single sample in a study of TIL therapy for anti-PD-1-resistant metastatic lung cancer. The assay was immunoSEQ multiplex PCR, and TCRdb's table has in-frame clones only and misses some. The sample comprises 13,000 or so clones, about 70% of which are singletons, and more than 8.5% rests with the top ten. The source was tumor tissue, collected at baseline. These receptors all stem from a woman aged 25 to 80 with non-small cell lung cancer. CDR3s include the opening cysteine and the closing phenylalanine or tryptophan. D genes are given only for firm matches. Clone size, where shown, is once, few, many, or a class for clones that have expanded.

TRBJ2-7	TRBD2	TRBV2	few	CASKFSGTTYEQYF	TGTGCCAGCAAGTTTAGCGGGACTACCTACGAGCAGTACTTC
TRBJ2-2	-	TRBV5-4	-	CASSFGSDTGELFF	TGTGCCAGCAGCTTTGGGTCAGACACCGGGGAGCTGTTTTTT
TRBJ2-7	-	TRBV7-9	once	CASAGQSYEQYF	TGTGCCAGCGCCGGACAGTCCTACGAGCAGTACTTC
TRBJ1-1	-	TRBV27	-	CASSSTTRPGVEAFF	TGTGCCAGCAGTTCCACAACGCGACCGGGGGTTGAAGCTTTCTTT
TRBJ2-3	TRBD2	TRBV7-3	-	CASGSGRADTQYF	TGTGCCAGCGGTAGCGGGAGGGCAGATACGCAGTATTTT
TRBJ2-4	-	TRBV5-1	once	CASSGQAKNIQYF	TGCGCCAGCAGCGGCCAGGCCAAAAACATTCAGTACTTC
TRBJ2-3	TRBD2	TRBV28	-	CASSSPLLLAGTDTQYF	TGTGCCAGCAGTTCTCCCCTATTACTAGCGGGCACAGATACGCAGTATTTT
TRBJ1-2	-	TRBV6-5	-	CASSSLALNYGYTF	TGTGCCAGCAGTTCTCTGGCCCTTAACTATGGCTACACCTTC
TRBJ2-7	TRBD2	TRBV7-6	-	CASSLGPLPGLAGGSYEQYF	TGTGCCAGCAGCTTAGGGCCCCTTCCGGGACTAGCGGGAGGGTCCTACGAGCAGTACTTC
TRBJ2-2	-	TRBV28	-	CASSLGFLRLFF	TGTGCCAGCAGTTTGGGTTTTCTTAGGCTGTTTTTT
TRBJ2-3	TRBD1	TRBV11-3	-	CASSPAGQGGGTDTQYF	TGTGCCAGCAGCCCGGCCGGACAGGGTGGAGGCACAGATACGCAGTATTTT
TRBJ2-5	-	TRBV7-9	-	CASSLASQETQYF	TGTGCCAGCAGCTTAGCTAGCCAGGAGACCCAGTACTTC
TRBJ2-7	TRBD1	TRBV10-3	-	CAISEPDRGIYEQYF	TGTGCCATCAGTGAGCCGGACAGGGGAATCTACGAGCAGTACTTC
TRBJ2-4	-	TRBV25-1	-	CASRSRWDIQYF	TGTGCCAGCAGAAGTAGATGGGACATTCAGTACTTC
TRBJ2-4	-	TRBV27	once	CASSKAGLSGDIQYF	TGTGCCAGCTCCAAAGCGGGACTCTCAGGGGACATTCAGTACTTC
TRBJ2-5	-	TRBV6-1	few	CASSVHQETQYF	TGTGCCAGCAGTGTACACCAAGAGACCCAGTACTTC
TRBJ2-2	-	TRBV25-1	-	CASSESGNTGELFF	TGTGCCAGCAGTGAATCAGGGAACACCGGGGAGCTGTTTTTT
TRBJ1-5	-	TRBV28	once	CASSLSFDPANQPQHF	TGTGCCAGCAGTTTATCCTTCGACCCGGCCAATCAGCCCCAGCATTTT
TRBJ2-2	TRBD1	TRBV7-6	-	CASSLVGTGGHTGELFF	TGTGCCAGCAGCTTAGTAGGGACAGGGGGTCACACCGGGGAGCTGTTTTTT
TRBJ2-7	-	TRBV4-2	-	CASSQTRVSSYEQYF	TGTGCCAGCAGCCAAACTAGAGTTAGTTCCTACGAGCAGTACTTC
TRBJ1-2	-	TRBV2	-	CASSEGWGYTF	TGTGCCAGCAGTGAGGGTTGGGGCTACACCTTC
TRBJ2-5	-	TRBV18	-	CASSPGVVETQYF	TGTGCCAGCTCACCAGGGGTCGTGGAGACCCAGTACTTC
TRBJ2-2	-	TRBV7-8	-	CASSLDLDTGELFF	TGTGCCAGCAGCCTCGACTTGGACACCGGGGAGCTGTTTTTT
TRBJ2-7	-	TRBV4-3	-	CASSQGLVEGYEQYF	TGCGCCAGCAGCCAAGGTTTGGTAGAGGGCTACGAGCAGTACTTC
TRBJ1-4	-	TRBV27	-	CASSLGAGKLFF	TGTGCCAGCAGTTTAGGTGCGGGGAAACTGTTTTTT
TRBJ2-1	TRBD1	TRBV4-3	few	CASSLRLTGGSYNEQFF	TGCGCCAGCAGCTTACGTTTGACAGGGGGCAGCTACAATGAGCAGTTCTTC